Listed below are T cell receptor beta chains from one sample, sequenced in a study of T-cell reconstitution after alpha-beta-depleted transplantation in children. A single record per CDR3 protein comes from TCRdb applying MiXCR to the PCR reads. The table lists about 360,000 distinct CDR3 sequences, about an eighth of them singletons. The specimen comprised PBMCs, sampled from the stem cell graft. Receptors were obtained from a human donor who donated a stem cell graft to a child with Fanconi anemia. The CDR3 runs from the conserved cysteine through the conserved F or W. A D gene is named only where the DNA matches it firmly. Where a row states a size, it is once, few, many or the class of an expanded clone; other rows omit it.

NA,TRBJ1-1,many,TRBV12-3/TRBV12-4,CASTPGLLGEAFF,TGTGCCAGCACCCCGGGGCTCCTCGGTGAAGCTTTCTTT
NA,TRBJ2-7,many,TRBV5-6,CASSLEVSYEQYF,TGTGCCAGCAGCTTAGAGGTCTCCTACGAGCAGTACTTC
NA,TRBJ2-3,many,TRBV24-1,CATSDFGQSTDTQYF,TGTGCCACCAGTGATTTCGGACAGAGCACAGATACGCAGTATTTT
NA,TRBJ2-3,NA,TRBV25-1,CASLRADTQYF,TGTGCCAGCCTCAGGGCAGATACGCAGTATTTT
NA,TRBJ2-3,NA,TRBV4-2,CASSQDLAGRATDTQYF,TGTGCCAGCAGCCAAGATCTTGCGGGAAGGGCCACAGATACGCAGTATTTT
NA,TRBJ1-6,many,TRBV12-3/TRBV12-4,CASRGEGLYNSPLHF,TGTGCCAGCAGGGGGGAGGGGCTCTATAATTCACCCCTCCACTTT
NA,TRBJ1-1,many,TRBV12-3/TRBV12-4,CASSSRGWLPEAFF,TGTGCCAGCAGTTCCAGGGGTTGGTTGCCTGAAGCTTTCTTT
NA,TRBJ2-3,few,TRBV18,CASSPPLRADTQYF,TGTGCCAGCTCACCCCCACTTCGGGCAGATACGCAGTATTTT
NA,TRBJ2-2,NA,TRBV27,CASSLTPRDTGELFF,TGTGCCAGCAGTTTAACCCCGAGGGACACCGGGGAGCTGTTTTTT
TRBD1,TRBJ2-6,many,TRBV12-3/TRBV12-4,CAGGQGVSGANVLTF,TGTGCCGGTGGACAGGGAGTCTCTGGGGCCAACGTCCTGACTTTC
TRBD1,TRBJ2-5,few,TRBV7-6,CASSRGQGIEETQYF,TGTGCCAGCAGCCGCGGACAGGGAATAGAAGAGACCCAGTACTTC
TRBD2,TRBJ2-3,NA,TRBV29-1,CSVEGLAGITDTQYF,TGCAGCGTTGAGGGACTAGCGGGGATCACAGATACGCAGTATTTT
NA,TRBJ2-2,once,TRBV5-4,CASSLRAQVSWDTPGELFF,TGTGCCAGCAGCTTAAGGGCACAAGTGTCATGGGATACACCCGGGGAGCTGTTTTTT
NA,TRBJ2-1,few,TRBV6-1,CASSPPTSSSPYHEQFF,TGTGCCAGCAGCCCTCCGACGTCTAGCTCTCCCTATCATGAGCAGTTCTTC
TRBD1,TRBJ2-1,NA,TRBV7-9,CASSARQGDIFKYEQFF,TGTGCCAGCAGCGCGAGACAGGGGGATATTTTTAAGTATGAGCAGTTCTTC
NA,TRBJ1-3,many,TRBV25-1,CASSDETASGNTIYF,TGTGCCAGCAGTGACGAGACAGCCTCTGGAAACACCATATATTTT
NA,TRBJ2-1,many,TRBV7-6,CASSFQASSYNEQFF,TGTGCCAGCAGCTTTCAGGCGAGCTCCTACAATGAGCAGTTCTTC
NA,TRBJ2-1,few,TRBV2,CASSDGQGVNNEQFF,TGTGCCAGCAGTGACGGGCAGGGAGTTAACAATGAGCAGTTCTTC
TRBD1,TRBJ1-2,NA,TRBV5-1,CASSFTGGAGYTF,TGCGCCAGCAGCTTCACAGGGGGCGCGGGCTACACCTTC
NA,TRBJ1-1,few,TRBV5-1,CASSKNTMNTEAFF,TGCGCCAGCAGCAAAAACACAATGAACACTGAAGCTTTCTTT
NA,TRBJ1-1,many,TRBV12-3/TRBV12-4,CASSFSGVGTEAFF,TGTGCCAGCAGTTTTAGCGGTGTAGGGACTGAAGCTTTCTTT
NA,TRBJ1-2,NA,TRBV6-2/TRBV6-3,CASSYGIGGYTF,TGTGCCAGCAGTTACGGGATCGGTGGCTACACCTTC
TRBD2,TRBJ2-1,few,TRBV6-1,CASSLGGAGNEQFF,TGTGCCAGCAGTCTCGGGGGGGCCGGCAATGAGCAGTTCTTC
NA,TRBJ2-3,NA,TRBV6-1,CASSTGPQSTDTQYF,TGTGCCAGCTCCACGGGACCCCAATCCACAGATACGCAGTATTTT
NA,TRBJ1-5,NA,TRBV20-1,CSAHGRSGNQPQHF,TGCAGTGCGCACGGACGTTCCGGGAATCAGCCCCAGCATTTT
NA,TRBJ2-7,few,TRBV7-9,CASSPQTVTYEQYF,TGTGCCAGCAGCCCTCAGACAGTAACCTACGAGCAGTACTTC
NA,TRBJ2-3,few,TRBV11-2,CASSSEGLADTQYF,TGTGCCAGCAGCTCAGAGGGGTTGGCAGATACGCAGTATTTT
NA,TRBJ2-5,NA,TRBV18,CASSPPSSLGAETQYF,TGTGCCAGCTCCCCCCCCAGCAGCCTTGGGGCGGAGACCCAGTACTTC
NA,TRBJ1-5,many,TRBV20-1,CSALPLGSNQPQHF,TGCAGTGCTTTGCCTTTAGGGAGCAATCAGCCCCAGCATTTT
NA,TRBJ2-2,NA,TRBV19,CASGAGPPDTGELFF,TGTGCCAGCGGTGCGGGACCTCCGGATACCGGGGAGCTGTTTTTT
NA,TRBJ1-6,few,TRBV10-2,CASSETRRGSPLHF,TGCGCCAGCAGTGAAACTAGGAGGGGCTCACCCCTCCACTTT
TRBD1,TRBJ2-5,NA,TRBV5-1,CASSPGQGAETQYF,TGCGCCAGCAGCCCGGGACAGGGGGCTGAGACCCAGTACTTC
TRBD1,TRBJ2-5,NA,TRBV7-8,CASSRDRVGSETQYF,TGTGCCAGCAGCCGTGACAGGGTAGGGTCGGAGACCCAGTACTTC
NA,TRBJ1-2,NA,TRBV25-1,CASSPRLGNGYTF,TGTGCCAGCAGCCCGCGCTTGGGGAATGGCTACACCTTC
NA,TRBJ2-2,NA,TRBV12-3/TRBV12-4,CASSSLGGATGELFF,TGTGCCAGCAGTTCCCTTGGCGGAGCCACCGGGGAGCTGTTTTTT
NA,TRBJ1-1,many,TRBV29-1,CSAGHTEAFF,TGCAGCGCAGGGCACACTGAAGCTTTCTTT
NA,TRBJ2-3,many,TRBV5-1,CASSLELASVDTQYF,TGCGCCAGCAGCTTGGAGCTAGCTAGCGTCGATACGCAGTATTTT
NA,TRBJ2-1,few,TRBV5-1,CASSLGRTANEQFF,TGCGCCAGCAGCTTGGGCCGGACAGCAAATGAGCAGTTCTTC
TRBD1,TRBJ1-1,few,TRBV10-3,CAISERTGNTEAFF,TGTGCCATCAGTGAGCGGACAGGCAACACTGAAGCTTTCTTT
NA,TRBJ1-3,few,TRBV12-3/TRBV12-4,CASSFSSETFSGNTIYF,TGTGCCAGCAGTTTTTCGTCAGAAACGTTCTCTGGAAACACCATATATTTT
TRBD2,TRBJ2-3,few,TRBV30,CAFGGGAHTQYF,TGTGCCTTTGGCGGGGGGGCTCATACGCAGTATTTT
TRBD2,TRBJ2-6,NA,TRBV2,CASSEVPGGAGANVLTF,TGTGCCAGCAGTGAAGTACCGGGGGGGGCTGGGGCCAACGTCCTGACTTTC
TRBD1,TRBJ1-5,NA,TRBV5-1,CASSVDRGSQPQHF,TGCGCCAGCAGCGTCGACAGGGGCAGCCAGCCCCAGCATTTT
NA,TRBJ2-2,many,TRBV27,CASSFEGGPNTGELFF,TGTGCCAGCAGTTTCGAAGGGGGGCCTAACACCGGGGAGCTGTTTTTT
NA,TRBJ2-1,few,TRBV10-3,CAISPVEGYGNEQFF,TGTGCCATCAGTCCAGTGGAAGGGTATGGTAATGAGCAGTTCTTC
NA,TRBJ2-1,many,TRBV27,CASTWGSSYNEQFF,TGTGCCTCCACGTGGGGGAGCTCCTACAATGAGCAGTTCTTC
NA,TRBJ2-7,NA,TRBV25-1,CASSATDYEQYF,TGTGCCAGCAGTGCGACGGACTACGAGCAGTACTTC
NA,TRBJ1-3,few,TRBV7-2,CASSLSPSSGNTIYF,TGTGCCAGCAGCTTATCTCCCTCTTCTGGAAACACCATATATTTT